Below are 4 T cell receptor beta chains sequenced from a single sample in a study of T-cell memory formation after mild COVID-19. Using its own MiXCR run on the 5' RACE reads, TCRdb lists one record per CDR3 protein. Among approximately 350,000 distinct CDR3 sequences, over 13% were seen once, and the ten largest hold less than 25%. The source material was PBMCs or a T cell subset sorted from them (not recorded which). The receptors originated from a man younger than 35 who had mild COVID-19 (a few samples of this study predate the infection). Cell type and time point are not known.

The table lists this clonotype with many counts. The V gene is TRBV6-5, the J gene TRBJ1-1; D is unclear. Germline V lookup: CDR1 MNHEY, CDR2 SVGAGI. The CDR3 is made up of 13 amino acids. The V gene lost 2 bases and the J gene lost 0 bases, with 4 bases spanning the gap. CDR3 coding DNA: TGTGCCAGCAGTTACACGGTGAACACTGAAGCTTTCTTT. The encoded protein is CASSYTVNTEAFF.

This clonotype came up many times. This chain connects TRBV7-2 to TRBJ1-5, with 10 bases fitting TRBD1. The CDR3 is 17 amino acids. After removal of 5 bases from V and 0 bases from J, the junction contained 7 bases not matched to a gene. Germline V gene data show CDR1 as SGHTA and CDR2 as FQGNSA. The CDR3 region is CASSMGQGFDSNQPQHF. CDR3 DNA sequence: TGTGCCAGCAGCATGGGACAGGGGTTTGATAGCAATCAGCCCCAGCATTTT.

V is TRBV30 and J is TRBJ1-2; D gene ambiguous. Germline lookup yields CDR1 GTSNPN and CDR2 SVGIG (reference sequence). V lost 0 bases and J lost 7, with 6 bases in between. This CDR3 has 11 residues. The CDR3, as DNA: TGTGCCTGGAGTGTGCCGGGTGGCTACACCTTC. Translated, it gives CAWSVPGGYTF.

This chain joins TRBV18 and TRBJ2-7; 7 bases agree with TRBD1. The germline V gene encodes CDR1 KGHSH and CDR2 LQKENI. The CDR3 spans 14 residues. Trimming at V came to 3 bases and at J to 3 bases, leaving 5 bases not matched to a gene. The CDR3 loop reads CASSPRQGVYEQYV. CDR3 DNA sequence: TGTGCCAGCTCACCCAGACAGGGAGTCTACGAGCAGTACGTC.